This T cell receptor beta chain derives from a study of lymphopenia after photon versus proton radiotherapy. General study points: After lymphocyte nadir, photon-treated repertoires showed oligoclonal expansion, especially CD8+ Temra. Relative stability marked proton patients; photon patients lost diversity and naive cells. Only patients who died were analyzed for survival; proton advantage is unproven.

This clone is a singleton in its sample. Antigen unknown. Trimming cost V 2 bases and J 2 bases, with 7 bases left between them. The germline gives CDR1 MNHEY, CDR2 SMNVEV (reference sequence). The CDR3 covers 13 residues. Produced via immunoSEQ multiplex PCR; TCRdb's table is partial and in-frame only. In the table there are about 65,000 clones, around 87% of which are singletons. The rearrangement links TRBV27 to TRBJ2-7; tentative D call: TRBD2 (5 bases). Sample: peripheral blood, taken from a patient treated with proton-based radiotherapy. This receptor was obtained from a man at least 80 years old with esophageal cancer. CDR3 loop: CASSLNGAYEQYF. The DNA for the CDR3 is TGTGCCAGCAGTTTAAACGGGGCCTACGAGCAGTACTTC.